These 5 T cell receptor beta chains were all obtained from the same sample, sequenced in a study of T-cell reconstitution after alpha-beta-depleted transplantation in children (dated by TCRdb to between 2015 and 2016). Library preparation used PCR. The sequencer was an Illumina HiSeq 2500. TCR library preparation used molecular barcoding, with unique molecular identifiers applied to normalize quantification of the TCRbeta repertoire. The public reads were run again by TCRdb, first through fastp at Q25 and then through MiXCR, and only productive beta chains were kept. Rows with one shared CDR3 protein collapse into an entry with the most common genes and DNA. This sample comprises around 480,000 distinct CDR3 sequences, approximately 32% of them detected only once. The top ten clonotypes cover 2% to 3% of the sample. Sequencing used PBMCs from the stem cell graft donor, obtained from the stem cell graft. The receptors were gathered from a human donor who donated a stem cell graft to a child with aplastic anemia.

This clonotype was seen a few times. The chain carries TRBV14 and TRBJ2-1, with 7 bases that match TRBD1. The germline gives CDR1 SGHDN, CDR2 FVKESK. This CDR3 is 16 amino acids long. J was trimmed by 0 bases and V by 9 bases; bases with no gene match: 11. In DNA form, the CDR3 reads TGTGCCAGTCGGGACAGCGAAATAAGCTCCTACAATGAGCAGTTCTTC. Its translation is CASRDSEISSYNEQFF.

The CDR3 bases are TGTGCCTGGTGGAACACTGAAGCTTTCTTT. Its translation is CAWWNTEAFF. V and J are TRBV30 and TRBJ1-1; D uncertain. In germline, CDR1 is GTSNPN, CDR2 SVGIG (reference sequence). The V end was cut by 5 bases, the J end by 1 base, with 2 bases between. This CDR3 comprises 10 residues.

This clonotype showed up just a few times. This chain links TRBV5-5 with TRBJ2-5; D is perhaps TRBD1 (5 bases). Trimming shortened V by 6 bases and J by 3 bases, and 18 bases separated the two germline ends. The CDR3 sequence is 15 residues long. From germline, CDR1 is SGHKS and CDR2 YYEKEE (reference sequence). CDR3 DNA: TGTGCCAGCAACTCACCCTCCAGGGTAGAAGAGACCCAGTACTTC. Its translation is CASNSPSRVEETQYF.

The chain has TRBV20-1 and TRBJ1-3; 7 bases match TRBD1. This CDR3 is 14 amino acids long. CDR1 DFQATT and CDR2 SNEGSKA come from the germline V gene (reference sequence). Trimming removed 5 bases from V and 4 bases from J; junction bases left unmatched: 8. CDR3 amino acids: CSALRGTVGNTIYF. The CDR3, as DNA: TGCAGTGCTCTCCGGGGGACAGTAGGAAACACCATATATTTT.

This chain's CDR3 is CASSLWLAASYNEQFF. The CDR3 region has the DNA TGTGCCAGCAGCTTATGGCTAGCAGCCTCCTACAATGAGCAGTTCTTC. The chain carries TRBV7-9 and TRBJ2-1, with D tentatively TRBD2 (5 bases). V lost 2 bases and J 0 bases, leaving 11 bases between the germline ends. The CDR3 is made up of 16 amino acids. The germline V gene encodes CDR1 SEHNR and CDR2 FQNEAQ (reference sequence).